This T cell receptor beta chain was profiled in a study of blood T cell repertoires in COVID-19. Study background: Samples came from the United States, Italy and Spain, spanning acute and convalescent COVID-19. T cells, B-cell-depleted T cells, or PBMCs provided the cDNA or gDNA that served as material.

This CDR3 comprises 12 residues. Trimming stripped 2 bases from V and 4 bases from J, with 5 bases between. In the original processing: Using reference gene primer amplification, nucleated cell counts were estimated. The repertoire was sequenced with immunoSEQ multiplex PCR; TCRdb's copy has only in-frame clones and lacks some. Clone size and V and J calls were adopted from that table, with D and trimming inferred from the DNA. The table lists 200,000 to 250,000 clones, 82% of them singletons. This chain joins TRBV23-1 and TRBJ1-1; no reliable D call. TRBV23-1 carries the ORF label, with uncertain function. This receptor was obtained from a woman aged 70-85 years with acute or convalescent COVID-19. The specimen sequenced was peripheral blood. The CDR3 region has the DNA TGCGCCAGCAGTCAAACAAGCACTGAAGCTTTCTTT. Protein: CASSQTSTEAFF.